This entry is about one T cell receptor (beta chain). These data belong to a study of T cell responses to AZD1222 COVID-19 vaccine. CDR3 length: 16 residues. Germline-derived CDR1 and CDR2 are LNHNV and YYDKDF (reference sequence). With V trimmed by 3 bases and J by 8 bases, 7 bases remained unmatched. Only in-frame clones appear in the TCRdb table, and some are missing; sequencing was by immunoSEQ multiplex PCR. This repertoire shows 150,000 to 160,000 clones, around nine tenths found once; its top ten account for approximately 2%. Sequences were derived from peripheral blood, sampled on day 0 of AZD1222 vaccination. The chain employs TRBV15 and TRBJ2-5, with 15 bases lining up with TRBD2. This receptor was taken from an adult in good health. DNA of the CDR3: TGTGCCACCAGCAGTGGACTAGCGGGAGGGGGGTATACCCAGTACTTC. It is translated as CATSSGLAGGGYTQYF.